A selection of T cell receptor beta chains follows, all from one sample in a study of T cells expressing NK-cell markers. No DNA is given; TCRdb re-called the 5' RACE reads and lists each CDR3 protein once. This repertoire comprises 250,000 or so distinct CDR3 sequences; its ten largest clones make up 4% to 4.5%. The material sequenced was blood T cells: a sorted CD56 or NKG2C T cell subset, CD4+ or CD8+ T cells, or bulk PBMC T cells (not recorded which). The receptor source for this set is a woman aged 18 to 75 in good health. Both conserved end residues are part of each CDR3. The order of the fields is V gene, J gene, CDR3 protein.

TRBV7-6	TRBJ2-7	CASSLGGQPYEQYF
TRBV7-2	TRBJ2-6	CASSPFLDNVLTF
TRBV7-8	TRBJ2-2	CASSLVAGGFAGELFF
TRBV4-3	TRBJ2-3	CASSQVRGSTDTQYF
TRBV25-1	TRBJ2-7	CASSEAGTGRYEQYF
TRBV12-3/TRBV12-4	TRBJ2-1	CASSWLAGGKEQFF
TRBV5-1	TRBJ2-1	CASSPNGLAVNNEQFF
TRBV4-1	TRBJ2-3	CASSRPVPDTQYF
TRBV5-6	TRBJ1-4	CASSSQGDGEKLFF
TRBV9	TRBJ1-1	CASSGNLHQTEAFF
TRBV7-2	TRBJ2-1	CASSRIGTSRSYNEQFF
TRBV6-5	TRBJ2-3	CASSYSSTGAGTDTQYF
TRBV6-2/TRBV6-3	TRBJ2-5	CASSYDWQDQETQYF
TRBV5-1	TRBJ2-7	CASSLDFGGTYEQYF
TRBV6-5	TRBJ2-2	CASSYSTSLSGELFF
TRBV4-2	TRBJ1-1	CASSLTAGENTEAFF
TRBV7-2	TRBJ2-3	CASSRRTDTQYF
TRBV7-3	TRBJ2-1	CASSLTAGGPYNEQFF
TRBV10-3	TRBJ2-1	CATSKADNEQFF
TRBV20-1	TRBJ2-4	CSAREGTVKNIQYF
TRBV5-6	TRBJ2-3	CASSSASGAWADTQYF
TRBV12-3/TRBV12-4	TRBJ2-1	CASSLEPKQFF